The rows below give T cell receptor beta chains drawn from one sample of a study of CD8 T cells in ankylosing spondylitis. One entry per CDR3 protein results from TCRdb running MiXCR on the 5' RACE reads. Altogether around 440,000 distinct CDR3 sequences are present, over 15% being singletons, with the ten largest covering approximately 1%. Material: blood, either unsorted or a sorted T cell fraction (not recorded which). These receptors were taken from a male donor with ankylosing spondylitis. CDR3s include the opening cysteine and the closing phenylalanine or tryptophan. D genes are given only for firm matches. Clone size is not always given. Where it is, it says once, few, many or a class for expanded clones.

>TRBV2|TRBJ1-6|TRBD1|16|.
TGTGCCAGCAGTCAATCAGGGACAGGGAAGAATTCACCCCTCCACTTT
CASSQSGTGKNSPLHF
>TRBV5-1|TRBJ2-2|.|14|many
TGCGCCAGCAGCGACCGGGACCACACCGGGGAGCTGTTTTTT
CASSDRDHTGELFF
>TRBV12-3/TRBV12-4|TRBJ2-5|.|11|many
TGTGCCAGCGGACTTAGGGAGACCCAGTACTTC
CASGLRETQYF
>TRBV5-1|TRBJ2-3|.|14|.
TGCGCCAGCAGGGCGCGGCTAGCGTTGGATACGCAGTATTTT
CASRARLALDTQYF
>TRBV13|TRBJ2-1|.|13|few
TGTGCCAGCAGCTTAGGGGGCCTAGGTGAGCAGTTCTTC
CASSLGGLGEQFF
>TRBV6-6|TRBJ2-7|TRBD1|13|.
TGTGCCAGCAATAGACAGGGGCTCTACGAGCAGTACTTC
CASNRQGLYEQYF
>TRBV20-1|TRBJ1-5|.|16|few
TGCAGTGCTCGTTCGGTGGACGGGGGCATCTATCAGCCCCAGCATTTT
CSARSVDGGIYQPQHF
>TRBV24-1|TRBJ2-1|.|15|.
TGTGCCACCAGTGTGAAACCGACGGAGGGGAATGAGCAGTTCTTC
CATSVKPTEGNEQFF
>TRBV30|TRBJ2-3|.|15|few
TGTGCCCAGAGCCCTACCGGGGCTAAAACAGATACGCAGTATTTT
CAQSPTGAKTDTQYF
>TRBV20-1|TRBJ2-7|.|15|.
TGCAGTGCTATTAAAGGCGGGACACCCTCCTACGAGCAGTACTTC
CSAIKGGTPSYEQYF